The following is a TCR beta chain sequence with its context. The sample belongs to a study of T cells expressing NK-cell markers. About the study: Seropositivity for HCMV was found in most of the eight sequenced donors, with one seronegative.

5'RACE template switching with UMIs generated TCR beta cDNA. TCRdb reprocessed the 5' RACE reads, with one entry per CDR3 protein and no DNA. The sample includes about 550,000 distinct CDR3 sequences. This CDR3 is built from 15 residues. This receptor was identified in a man aged 18 to 29 in good health. V and J are TRBV12-3 or TRBV12-4 and TRBJ2-5. The specimen was blood T cells: a sorted CD56 or NKG2C T cell subset, CD4+ or CD8+ T cells, or bulk PBMC T cells (not recorded which). CDR3 residues: CASSSLVQAQETQYF.